This paragraph covers one TCR beta chain sequence. This clone was detected only once. What this receptor recognizes is not known. Qualities for individual bases were not recorded, and no much larger clone is one base off. The cohort consisted of 600 to 700 healthy bone marrow donors. At the time of sampling, every cohort member was nominally healthy, though immune exposures that went unrecorded were likely present. The donor tested CMV seronegative and was one of the 352 seronegative cohort members. A peripheral blood sample was collected from each donor, and TCR beta sequencing was performed on peripheral blood mononuclear cells. The Qiagen DNeasy Blood Extraction Kit was used to extract genomic DNA from the blood cell samples. The sample originates from a study of cytomegalovirus exposure and HLA in healthy donors (dated 2017 in TCRdb). Regarding the complete study: In an earlier analysis of around 540 of the donors, 276 Gb of sequence data and approximately 120 million unique TCR beta sequences from roughly 200 million T cells were reported. Approximately 300 gigabases of sequencing data and tens of millions of unique TCR sequences were included in an early release covering roughly 600 HLA-typed donors. The genetic ancestry cluster associated with self-reported Caucasian donors included about 81% of the roughly 400 genotyped donors. The study was designed to test whether signatures of past pathogen exposure could be identified by cataloging public T cell receptors. The T cell repertoires of 670 or so subjects were profiled by immunosequencing and related to cytomegalovirus serostatus. A separate validation cohort of over a hundred different subjects was used in addition to the 666-subject first cohort. To predict cytomegalovirus infection status, the study brought together high-throughput TCR immunosequencing, statistical association of individual TCRs with disease status, and machine learning. A later analysis re-analyzed previously published TCR beta repertoires from approximately 700 donors and added high-resolution HLA genotyping to study TCR occurrence patterns. The later analysis used no new phenotypic data to find candidate immune exposures, relying instead on TCR beta sequences and their occurrence across donors. An earlier analysis of 587 of the donors used high-throughput TCR beta sequencing to judge whether each TCR beta V gene segment behaved as functional or pseudogenic. Donor age, sex, ethnicity and CMV serostatus were compiled alongside the repertoire data. In a later genetic analysis, genome-wide SNP genotypes for about three fifths of the 666 donors were used, and that subset was treated as a discovery cohort. All discovery cohort repertoires had been generated using a single sequencing platform. Class I and class II HLA loci were covered by the typing at four-digit resolution. Typing coverage differed by locus: A, B, C, DRB1 and DQB1 were typed in roughly 629-640 donors, DQA1 in 522, DPA1 in 600 to 610, and DPB1 in 400 to 480. Five DR-DQ haplotypes were handled as single units for association and clustering because linkage in the cohort was strong. Across approximately 400 genotyped donors of the cohort, an average of approximately 220,000 unique TCR beta nucleotide sequences per donor were sequenced, and approximately 17% of those sequences were non-productive. What the research found in general, with its limitations: Linkage disequilibrium might explain the correlated functional status among segregating V segments, but an unknown experimental factor could not be excluded. A further reported finding was that TCR beta sequences accurately predicted the HLA-A and HLA-B alleles for most subjects in the first cohort. The only immune exposure information available for the cohort was CMV serostatus. A later analysis found that TCR association rates varied across HLA loci, with DRB1 alleles showing the most associated TCRs and HLA-C alleles the fewest. Across donors, most TCR sequences were observed very rarely, whereas some public TCRs were present in many individuals. The earlier analysis of nearly 600 of the donors excluded seventeen rarely observed V segments, including chromosome 9 orphons, because counts were too low. In a later genetic analysis, fewer N-insertions in productive TCRs were reported among donors in an Asian-associated ancestry cluster than the approximately 630-donor mean. The authors suggested that the approach could potentially be extended to other disease states and immunological phenotypes. Most CMV-associated TCR beta chains appeared to be HLA-restricted in a later analysis, and the HLA associations seemed to be driven largely by CMV exposure. An association between a missense DCLRE1C variant and V-gene and J-gene trimming of TCR beta chains was found in a later genetic analysis and replicated in an independent cohort. Sequencing depth was assumed to be roughly uniform across donors in the presence/absence analyses, though that assumption may not hold. Specific HLA alleles were associated with 15,000 to 20,000 TCR beta sequences at a false discovery rate of 0.05 in a later analysis. Because HLA typing was unavailable for some donors at each locus, only the typed subset was used in association tests. The classifier was reported to diagnose cytomegalovirus status with high specificity and sensitivity in both the original cohort and the validation cohort. Assigning TCR associations to individual alleles was difficult when HLA alleles, especially DR and DQ, strongly co-occurred. A group of highly shared sequence variants was considered likely to be a technical artifact of the sequencing pipeline. Several of the top co-occurrence clusters appeared to be linked to parvovirus B19, influenza, CMV and Epstein-Barr virus, according to a later analysis. In vitro tests confirmed that three of the cytomegalovirus-associated TCR beta chains recognize cytomegalovirus antigens. In an earlier analysis of 500 to 650 of the donors, most TCR beta V segments appeared in productive rearrangements about 87% or about 30% of the time, broadly matching IMGT annotations. Only TCR beta chains were sequenced in this cohort, and the absence of alpha or paired-chain data limited detectable features. The study gave a list of some 150 TCR beta chains associated with cytomegalovirus. The 87-base-pair reads could not distinguish some IMGT-functional V segments, including TRBV6-2 and TRBV6-3, so those segments were excluded. In a later analysis, HLA-associated TCR beta chains were found to be more clonally expanded and to have lower generation probabilities than equally common non-associated chains.

The CDR3 goes from the cysteine to the valine over 15 residues. Only CDR3 DNA remains: 45 bases, in frame from the first base. CDR1 and CDR2 were assigned from the germline V gene as SGHDT and YYEEEE. Ends trimmed: V by 0 bases, J by 4 bases; bases unmatched to a gene: 7. The method was the immunoSEQ multiplex PCR assay. A mixture of 60 forward primers for TCR Vbeta segments and 13 reverse primers for TCR Jbeta segments was used in the multiplex PCR. The CDR3 region of rearranged TCR beta genes was amplified from genomic DNA by a multiplex PCR assay. Amplified TCR beta libraries were sequenced as 87-base-pair reads on the Illumina HiSeq System. Per the original workflow: A later analysis tallied 80 million to 95 million unique TCR beta chains across the 610 or so repertoires, and roughly 11 million of those chains were shared by two or more donors. Raw reads were error-corrected and collapsed into unique sequences by a nearest-neighbor algorithm in which closely related sequences were merged to remove PCR and sequencing errors. V, D and J gene segments were assigned by aligning CDR3 sequences to IMGT reference sequences. For a sequence to be retained, at least a six-nucleotide match to both a V gene segment and a J gene segment was required. Rearrangements were classified as productive when the CDR3 lacked stop codons and remained in frame with V and J, and all other rearrangements were classified as non-productive. CDR3 was defined according to IMGT convention as the region running from the second conserved V-encoded cysteine to the conserved J-encoded phenylalanine. Sequences without an unambiguous match to a single V gene segment were excluded from the earlier analysis of about 600 of the donors. An earlier analysis of a few hundred of the donors called V segments functional above 56.7% productive rearrangements and segregating when the between-donor standard deviation exceeded 5%. A statistical classification framework was built to diagnose cytomegalovirus status from the catalog of TCR beta chain sequences. V and J gene assignment, in a later analysis, came from comparing TCR nucleotide sequences with IMGT/GENE-DB human TR gene sequences. In a later analysis, CDR3 sequences and most-parsimonious VDJ recombination scenarios were assigned using the TCRdist pipeline. In a later analysis, every TCR beta chain was defined by the combination of its CDR3 amino acid sequence and its V-gene family, and reads without a unique V-gene family were dropped. In a later analysis, nearly 600 highly shared, low-generation-probability nucleotide sequences were removed to address suspected cross-contamination and a sequencing artifact. In a later analysis, a clonal expansion index for each public chain was calculated from normalized within-repertoire ranks of inferred template counts. In a later analysis, generation probabilities were computed with a VDJ recombination model fitted to out-of-frame rearrangements, and the resulting probabilities were checked against IGoR. A later analysis scored TCR-TCR, TCR-HLA and TCR-CMV co-occurrence with hypergeometric tests, applying a repertoire-size bias correction to TCR pairs. To estimate false discovery rates, a later analysis permuted the HLA or CMV assignments 20 times. In a later analysis, co-occurring TCRs were grouped using DBSCAN, and TCRdist sequence similarity was added for clustering within HLA-allele-positive subsets. Repertoires with fewer than 30,000 or more than 120,000 public chains, plus five repertoires with anomalous nucleotide sharing, were excluded from co-occurrence clustering. TCRdb limited this immuneACCESS table to in-frame rearrangements with V and J called. A share of clones is missing; checked studies link under half to unresolved V genes, and the rest is unexplained. The D gene and trimming were derived from the DNA, and the V and J assignments and clone size from that table. The sample data list roughly 200,000 clones, and roughly 80% of these were observed just once. Jointly, the top ten make up roughly 1.5% of the sample.

Sequencing input: PBMCs. The V gene is TRBV5-6 and the J gene is TRBJ2-7; TRBD2 aligns with 7 central bases. This TCR derives from a woman between 18 and 29 years old in good health and CMV-seronegative. In nucleotide form, the sequence is TGTGCCAGCAGCTTGGCCGGTGAAGCGGGATACGAGCAGTACGTC. Translated, this gives CASSLAGEAGYEQYV.